The next 26 T cell receptor beta chains were all read from a single sample in a study of T cell clones after liver transplantation. TCRdb keeps only in-frame clones here, not all; method: immunoSEQ multiplex PCR. Of some 50,000 clones listed, more than 70% were seen once; the top ten hold about a tenth. Material: CD4+ T cells from blood, obtained at the 22-month timepoint. The receptor source for this set is a human patient who received a liver transplant. Some T cells may originate from the graft donor.

The sample holds a few counts of this clone. The gene calls are TRBV5-1 and TRBJ2-7; the D gene is possibly TRBD1 (5 bases). This CDR3 is built from 12 residues. Germline CDR1 SGHRS, CDR2 YFSETQ. The V gene lost 4 bases and the J gene lost 3 bases, with 8 bases spanning the gap. The CDR3 is CASSPDSYEQYF. In DNA, the CDR3 is TGCGCCAGCAGCCCCGACAGCTACGAGCAGTACTTC. Using reference TRBV5-1 and TRBJ2-7 for the parts outside the CDR3, the full variable domain is KAGVTQTPRYLIKTRGQQVTLSCSPISGHRSVSWYQQTPGQGLQFLFEYFSETQRNKGNFPGRFSGRQFSNSRSEMNVSTLELGDSALYLCASSPDSYEQYFGPGTRLTVT.

This chain joins TRBV9 and TRBJ2-2; 11 nucleotides line up with TRBD2. This CDR3 is 18 amino acids long. J lost 0 bases, V lost 0 bases, and 4 bases had no gene match. Germline CDR1 is SGDLS and CDR2 is YYNGEE. As DNA, the CDR3 is TGTGCCAGCAGCGTAGGGGGACTAGCGGCTTCGAACACCGGGGAGCTGTTTTTT. This translates into CASSVGGLAASNTGELFF.

This clone was observed a few times. The chain uses TRBV28 and TRBJ1-1; maybe TRBD1 (5 bases). Germline V gives CDR1 MDHEN, CDR2 SYDVKM. The CDR3 contains 14 residues. With 4 bases removed from V and 0 bases from J, the gap between germline ends came to 9 bases. CDR3 nucleotides: TGTGCCAGCAGTTATGGGGCTATGAACACTGAAGCTTTCTTT. The encoded protein is CASSYGAMNTEAFF.

The J gene is TRBJ2-2, the V gene TRBV7-3; D ambiguous. This CDR3 is 15 amino acids long. Trimming shortened V by 4 bases and J by 10 bases, and 19 bases separated the two germline ends. The germline V gene has CDR1 SGHTA and CDR2 FQGTGA. In DNA form, the CDR3 reads TGTGCCAGCAGCTCACCCGCATTGGGGATCGTGGAGCTGTTTTTT. Its protein is CASSSPALGIVELFF.

This clone was detected only once. The V call is TRBV7-8, the J call TRBJ1-6; D is unresolved. The CDR3 is 14 amino acids. Deletions cut 2 bases from V and 10 bases from J, with 12 bases between. Germline CDR1 is SGHVS and CDR2 is FQNEAQ. The CDR3 DNA is TGTGCCAGCAGCTTAAGGGTATTGCAATCACCCCTCCACTTT. This gives the protein CASSLRVLQSPLHF.

V is TRBV9 and J is TRBJ1-4, with 7 bases that match TRBD1. This CDR3 spans 15 amino acids. Germline CDR1 is SGDLS and CDR2 is YYNGEE. J was trimmed by 5 bases and V by 4 bases; bases with no gene match: 8. The CDR3 spells CASSSGGQPNEKLFF. CDR3 in DNA: TGTGCCAGCAGCTCAGGGGGACAACCCAATGAAAAACTGTTTTTT.

The genes are TRBV4-1 and TRBJ1-3; D call uncertain. CDR1 is MGHRA and CDR2 is YSYEKL in the germline V gene. V was pared by 1 base and J by 0 bases, with 7 bases between. The CDR3 length is 15 residues. The CDR3: CASSQVPDSGNTIYF. DNA for the CDR3: TGCGCCAGCAGCCAAGTGCCCGACTCTGGAAACACCATATATTTT.

The rearrangement uses TRBV11-3 and TRBJ2-7; D perhaps matches TRBD2 (6 bases). The germline CDR1 and CDR2 sequences are SGHNT and YENEEA. The CDR3 is 14 amino acids. Trimming took 2 bases from V and 4 from J, leaving 12 bases between them. CDR3 in amino acids: CASSLRAGLYEQYF. The CDR3 coding sequence is TGTGCCAGCAGCTTAAGGGCGGGACTTTACGAGCAGTACTTC.

V is TRBV7-2 and J is TRBJ2-1; 10 bases map to TRBD2. V lost 5 bases and J lost 0; bases outside the gene matches: 7. The CDR3 runs 17 residues. Per the germline V gene, CDR1 is SGHTA and CDR2 is FQGNSA. The DNA of the CDR3 is TGTGCCAGCAGCCTGTTAGCGGGGGGTCTCTCCTACAATGAGCAGTTCTTC. Encoded protein: CASSLLAGGLSYNEQFF.

The chain carries TRBV10-1 and TRBJ2-3; D unresolved. The V gene lost 2 bases and the J gene lost 5 bases, with 8 bases spanning the gap. The CDR3 has 13 amino acids. Germline V gives CDR1 WNHNN, CDR2 SYGVQD (reference sequence). CDR3 sequence: CASSENARDTQYF. The CDR3 region has the DNA TGCGCCAGCAGTGAGAACGCCCGAGATACGCAGTATTTT.

The genes are TRBV9 and TRBJ2-1; D is perhaps TRBD2 (7 bases). The CDR3 length is 15 residues. V was shortened by 0 bases and J by 2 bases, with 9 bases between the two germline ends. The germline CDR1 and CDR2 sequences are SGDLS and YYNGEE. CDR3 nucleotide sequence: TGTGCCAGCAGCGTAGGGGGGGGCCCCTACAATGAGCAGTTCTTC. As protein: CASSVGGGPYNEQFF.

The gene calls are TRBV9 and TRBJ1-3; the D gene is possibly TRBD1 (6 bases). Between the trimmed V and J ends, which lost 5 bases and 3 bases, there was a span of 9 bases. The CDR3 has 13 amino acids. Germline V gives CDR1 SGDLS, CDR2 YYNGEE. This CDR3 reads CASRQGFGNTIYF. CDR3 sequence (DNA): TGTGCCAGCAGACAGGGATTTGGAAACACCATATATTTT.

The V and J genes are TRBV30 and TRBJ1-4; no clear D gene. CDR1 is GTSNPN and CDR2 is SVGIG in the germline V gene (reference sequence). The CDR3 is 12 residues long. Trimming left V 0 bases short and J 8 bases short, with 7 bases between. Written as DNA, the CDR3 is TGTGCCTGGAGTGTCGGAGGAGAAAAACTGTTTTTT. Its translation: CAWSVGGEKLFF.

The V gene is TRBV15, the J gene TRBJ2-2; no clear D. Looked up from germline, CDR1 is LNHNV and CDR2 is YYDKDF (reference sequence). This CDR3 contains 12 residues. Between the trimmed V and J ends, which lost 0 bases and 7 bases, there was a span of 3 bases. The CDR3 here is CATSRENGELFF. The CDR3 region has the DNA TGTGCCACCAGCAGAGAGAACGGGGAGCTGTTTTTT.

This sequence joins TRBV19 and TRBJ1-5, with no clear D. The V end was cut by 5 bases, the J end by 0 bases, with 11 bases between. Germline CDR1 reads LNHDA; CDR2 reads SQIVND (reference sequence). The CDR3 spans 15 residues. CDR3 residues: CASSPQEGSNQPQHF. The CDR3 DNA reads TGTGCCAGTAGTCCCCAGGAGGGTAGCAATCAGCCCCAGCATTTT.

CDR3 sequence: CASRAGGLGEQFF. CDR3 coding DNA: TGTGCCAGCAGGGCTGGGGGGCTGGGCGAGCAGTTCTTC. The chain employs TRBV6-6 and TRBJ2-1; D could derive from TRBD1 or TRBD2 (6 bases each). This CDR3 region has 13 residues. Germline-derived CDR1 and CDR2 are MNHNY and SVGAGI (reference sequence). With 6 bases removed from V and 10 bases from J, the gap between germline ends came to 16 bases.

The V and J genes are TRBV2 and TRBJ2-5; 9 bases align to TRBD2. Germline CDR1 is SNHLY and CDR2 is FYNNEI. The CDR3 runs to 14 residues. Trimming took 8 bases from V and 4 from J; bases not matched to a gene: 8. The CDR3, as DNA: TGTGCCAGCTCAGGCGGGGGGGGCGCAGAGACCCAGTACTTC. It specifies CASSGGGGAETQYF.

This clone was counted a few times. The chain couples TRBV7-2 to TRBJ2-1, with TRBD1 identical over 7 bases. This CDR3 is built from 16 residues. The V gene end was trimmed by 4 bases and the J gene end by 3 bases; junction bases not matched to a gene: 9. Germline V gene sequence: CDR1 SGHTA, CDR2 FQGNSA. CDR3 residues: CASSSVYDRDYNEQFF. Written as DNA, the CDR3 is TGTGCCAGCAGCTCAGTTTACGACAGGGACTACAATGAGCAGTTCTTC.

This chain links TRBV7-9 with TRBJ1-4, with D unresolved. Trimming took 8 bases from V and 1 from J, leaving 11 bases between them. Germline V gene data show CDR1 as SEHNR and CDR2 as FQNEAQ (reference sequence). The CDR3 runs 14 residues. DNA of the CDR3: TGTGCCAGCGATCGTCAGCTAACTAATGAAAAACTGTTTTTT. Residues: CASDRQLTNEKLFF. The variable domain in full, completed from reference TRBV7-9 and TRBJ1-4, reads DTGVSQNPRHKITKRGQNVTFRCDPISEHNRLYWYRQTLGQGPEFLTYFQNEAQLEKSRLLSDRFSAERPKGSFSTLEIQRTEQGDSAMYLCASDRQLTNEKLFFGSGTQLSVL.

The chain carries TRBV19 and TRBJ1-5, with D possibly being TRBD1 (6 bases). The CDR3 covers 13 residues. CDR1 LNHDA and CDR2 SQIVND come from the germline V gene (reference sequence). The V gene lost 8 bases and the J gene lost 7 bases, with 15 bases spanning the gap. The CDR3 loop is CASAPGARQPQHF. The CDR3 bases are TGTGCCAGTGCTCCGGGGGCCCGACAGCCCCAGCATTTT.

The chain recombines TRBV18 with TRBJ1-4, with D maybe TRBD1 (6 bases). This CDR3 spans 15 amino acids. V lost 3 bases to trimming and J lost 8 bases, with 16 bases between them. In germline, CDR1 is KGHSH, CDR2 LQKENI. The CDR3 nucleotides are TGTGCCAGCTCACCGCCGATGGGGGCCGGAGAAAAACTGTTTTTT. This gives the protein CASSPPMGAGEKLFF. Supplemented by reference TRBV18 and TRBJ1-4, the full variable domain reads NAGVMQNPRHLVRRRGQEARLRCSPMKGHSHVYWYRQLPEEGLKFMVYLQKENIIDESGMPKERFSAEFPKEGPSILRIQQVVRGDSAAYFCASSPPMGAGEKLFFGSGTQLSVL.

The V gene is TRBV29-1, the J gene TRBJ2-5, with a tentative D call TRBD2 (5 bases). The CDR3 has 13 residues. Looked up from germline, CDR1 is SQVTM and CDR2 is ANQGSEA. Trimming took 1 base from V and 5 from J, leaving 11 bases between them. The CDR3 DNA reads as TGCAGCGTTGAAGGCGGGCCTCAGGAGACCCAGTACTTC. Its protein product is CSVEGGPQETQYF.

The chain has TRBV18 and TRBJ2-3; D call uncertain. Germline CDR1 reads KGHSH; CDR2 reads LQKENI. The CDR3 covers 17 residues. Trimming removed 3 bases from V and 4 bases from J, with 20 bases in between. The CDR3 loop reads CASSPDTRRARADTQYF. CDR3 nucleotides: TGTGCCAGCTCACCTGACACCAGAAGGGCCCGGGCAGATACGCAGTATTTT.

V is TRBV5-5 and J is TRBJ1-5; D might be TRBD1 (5 bases). V was pared by 1 base and J by 4 bases, with 15 bases between. The CDR3 sequence is 16 residues long. Germline values: CDR1 SGHKS, CDR2 YYEKEE (reference sequence). As DNA, the CDR3 is TGTGCCAGCAGCTTGAGAGCGGCAGGGTCGAATCAGCCCCAGCATTTT. As protein: CASSLRAAGSNQPQHF. The full variable domain, with the rest looked up from reference TRBV5-5 and TRBJ1-5, is DAGVTQSPTHLIKTRGQQVTLRCSPISGHKSVSWYQQVLGQGPQFIFQYYEKEERGRGNFPDRFSARQFPNYSSELNVNALLLGDSALYLCASSLRAAGSNQPQHFGDGTRLSIL.

This clone was seen only a few times. The chain joins TRBV4-2 to TRBJ2-7; no firm D call. Germline V gene lookup returns CDR1 LGHNA and CDR2 YNFKEQ. Trimming pared 1 base from V and 4 bases from J, leaving 17 bases between. The CDR3 is 16 residues long. DNA of the CDR3: TGTGCCAGCAGCCAAGGGACGGGCGCAAATGTGTACGAGCAGTACTTC. Residues: CASSQGTGANVYEQYF.

V usage is TRBV7-2 and J usage is TRBJ2-7, with a tentative D call TRBD1 (6 bases). This CDR3 has 15 amino acids. CDR1 and CDR2 from the germline V gene are SGHTA and FQGNSA. V was pared by 4 bases and J by 3 bases, with 16 bases between. The CDR3 nucleotides read TGTGCCAGCAGCTGGGACACTCAAGGGGGCTACGAGCAGTACTTC. Translation: CASSWDTQGGYEQYF.